This is a list of T cell receptor beta chains from one sample in a study of cytomegalovirus exposure and HLA in healthy donors. Sequencing was performed with immunoSEQ multiplex PCR; in TCRdb, only in-frame clones are kept and a portion is missing. The sample holds around 95,000 clones, around 74% seen once. Material: PBMCs. The receptors here all came from a male donor in good health and CMV-seronegative. Each CDR3 is given with its conserved first and last residue. A D gene is named only where the DNA matches it firmly. A clone size is listed for some rows: how often the clone was seen (once, few, many), or a class if it is expanded.

.,TRBJ1-2,.,TRBV27,CASSLAANYGYTF,TGTGCCAGCAGTTTAGCAGCTAACTATGGCTACACCTTC
.,TRBJ2-3,TRBD2,TRBV11-3,CASSLPGGLAGVFADTQYF,TGTGCCAGCAGCTTACCCGGGGGACTAGCGGGAGTGTTTGCAGATACGCAGTATTTT
.,TRBJ1-5,.,TRBV30,CAWSVGLNQPQHF,TGTGCCTGGAGTGTGGGCCTCAATCAGCCCCAGCATTTT
.,TRBJ2-1,.,TRBV19,CASSMGGGVNEQFF,TGTGCCAGTAGTATGGGAGGAGGGGTCAATGAGCAGTTCTTC
.,TRBJ2-1,TRBD1,TRBV27,CASSSGTGRWNEQFF,TGTGCCAGCAGTTCCGGGACAGGGAGGTGGAATGAGCAGTTCTTC
.,TRBJ2-7,.,TRBV15,CATSRRSGYEQYF,TGTGCCACCAGCAGGCGCAGCGGCTACGAGCAGTACTTC
few,TRBJ2-1,TRBD2,TRBV6-5,CASSLGWGGSGEQFF,TGTGCCAGCAGTTTGGGGTGGGGGGGTTCAGGGGAGCAGTTCTTC
.,TRBJ1-4,.,TRBV7-9,CASSSGQTRTNEKLFF,TGTGCCAGCAGCTCAGGACAGACCCGAACTAATGAAAAACTGTTTTTT
.,TRBJ1-1,.,TRBV28,CAINMNTEAFF,TGTGCCATTAACATGAACACTGAAGCTTTCTTT
.,TRBJ2-5,TRBD1,TRBV9,CASSPSWTGSATQYF,TGTGCCAGCAGCCCGTCCTGGACAGGGTCAGCGACCCAGTACTTC
few,TRBJ2-7,.,TRBV4-3,CASSQLTGRQQYF,TGCGCCAGCAGCCAACTGACAGGCCGGCAGCAGTACTTC
.,TRBJ2-7,.,TRBV7-2,CASSLDTRSSYEQYF,TGTGCCAGCAGCTTAGACACCCGGAGCTCCTACGAGCAGTACTTC
.,TRBJ1-1,TRBD1,TRBV6-1,CATRDRGRTEAFF,TGTGCCACCAGGGACAGGGGGAGGACTGAAGCTTTCTTT
.,TRBJ1-1,.,TRBV11-2,CASRRYTEAFF,TGTGCCAGCAGACGGTACACTGAAGCTTTCTTT
many,TRBJ2-7,.,TRBV10-3,CAIMDDGSGDEQYF,TGTGCCATCATGGACGACGGGAGTGGTGACGAGCAGTACTTC
.,TRBJ2-2,TRBD2,TRBV5-1,CATASGVTGELFF,TGCGCCACCGCTAGCGGGGTCACCGGGGAGCTGTTTTTT
few,TRBJ1-5,.,TRBV10-2,CASSDREEQPQHF,TGCGCCAGCAGTGACAGGGAAGAGCAGCCCCAGCATTTT
.,TRBJ2-1,TRBD2,TRBV9,CASSVSGRASNEQFF,TGTGCCAGCAGCGTCAGCGGGAGGGCCTCCAATGAGCAGTTCTTC
.,TRBJ1-2,.,TRBV6-5,CASRSWTHGYTF,TGTGCCAGCAGGTCTTGGACTCATGGCTACACCTTC
.,TRBJ2-1,TRBD2,TRBV5-1,CASSFSGGNSYNEQFF,TGCGCCAGCAGCTTTAGCGGGGGTAACTCCTACAATGAGCAGTTCTTC
.,TRBJ1-2,.,TRBV30,CAWSNRVTNYGYTF,TGTGCCTGGAGTAACAGGGTAACTAACTATGGCTACACCTTC
.,TRBJ1-1,.,TRBV7-8,CASSLVRVEAFF,TGTGCCAGCAGCTTAGTACGGGTTGAAGCTTTCTTT
.,TRBJ2-2,TRBD1,TRBV27,CASSFQGAGTGELFF,TGTGCCAGCAGTTTCCAGGGGGCCGGCACCGGGGAGCTGTTTTTT
.,TRBJ1-3,.,TRBV7-8,CASSTSYRDPNTIYF,TGTGCCAGCAGCACCAGTTACAGGGATCCAAACACCATATATTTT
few,TRBJ2-7,TRBD2,TRBV5-1,CASRSGNSYEQYF,TGCGCCAGCCGCAGCGGGAATTCTTACGAGCAGTACTTC
.,TRBJ1-5,.,TRBV28,CASSLAGMGQPQHF,TGTGCCAGCAGTTTAGCAGGGATGGGGCAGCCCCAGCATTTT
.,TRBJ2-1,TRBD2,TRBV5-1,CASSWTSGGYNEQFF,TGCGCCAGCAGCTGGACTAGCGGGGGGTACAATGAGCAGTTCTTC